These 30 T cell receptor beta chains share one sample of origin, sequenced in a study of CD8 T cells in Susac syndrome. Roughly 0.45 to 1 ug RNA was reverse transcribed with random hexamers. From the immunoSEQ multiplex PCR reads, TCRdb called clonotypes with MiXCR, one entry per CDR3 protein. The data contain around 200,000 distinct CDR3 sequences, around 95% of them singletons. Input material: CD4+ T cells from PBMCs. These TCRs come from a human donor with multiple sclerosis.

V usage is TRBV10-3 and J usage is TRBJ2-5; D gene ambiguous. The germline V gene encodes CDR1 ENHRY and CDR2 SYGVKD. Between the trimmed V and J ends, which lost 2 bases and 0 bases, there was a span of 4 bases. The CDR3 length is 13 residues. CDR3 DNA sequence: TGTGCCATCAGTGAGAGGAACCAAGAGACCCAGTACTTC. Translation: CAISERNQETQYF.

For the CDR3, the DNA is TGTGCCAGCAGCCAAGGGGATGTTCAGCCCCAGCATTTT. Amino acids: CASSQGDVQPQHF. The chain recombines TRBV7-2 with TRBJ1-5, with D possibly being TRBD1 (5 bases). Germline CDR1 and CDR2: SGHTA and FQGNSA. V was shortened by 5 bases and J by 6 bases, with 11 bases between the two germline ends. CDR3 length equals 13 residues. Full variable domain (rest looked up from reference TRBV7-2 and TRBJ1-5): GAGVSQSPSNKVTEKGKDVELRCDPISGHTALYWYRQSLGQGLEFLIYFQGNSAPDKSGLPSDRFSAERTGGSVSTLTIQRTQQEDSAVYLCASSQGDVQPQHFGDGTRLSIL.

The chain recombines TRBV12-3 or TRBV12-4 with TRBJ2-4; 9 nucleotides align to TRBD1. Unmatched junction bases numbered 4, after V lost 6 bases and J lost 1 base. There are 15 residues in the CDR3. CDR3 nucleotides: TGTGCCAGCAGGGGACAGGGATCGGCCAAAAACATTCAGTACTTC. The encoded protein is CASRGQGSAKNIQYF.

CDR3 residues: CASSLMGISTDTQYF. CDR3 coding DNA: TGTGCCAGCAGCTTAATGGGAATAAGCACAGATACGCAGTATTTT. This rearrangement joins TRBV7-3 to TRBJ2-3; D gene unclear. With 1 base removed from V and 0 bases from J, the gap between germline ends came to 8 bases. Germline lookup yields CDR1 SGHTA and CDR2 FQGTGA. The CDR3 is made up of 15 amino acids. The entire variable domain, with the rest obtained from reference TRBV7-3 and TRBJ2-3, is as follows: GAGVSQTPSNKVTEKGKYVELRCDPISGHTALYWYRQSLGQGPEFLIYFQGTGAADDSGLPNDRFFAVRPEGSVSTLKIQRTERGDSAVYLCASSLMGISTDTQYFGPGTRLTVL.

V gene TRBV28 combines with J gene TRBJ2-3, with 7 nucleotides matching TRBD1. Losses at the gene ends were 6 bases for V and 2 bases for J; bases not matched to a gene: 5. Germline V gene lookup returns CDR1 MDHEN and CDR2 SYDVKM. This CDR3 has 14 amino acids. The CDR3: CASRQQGFTDTQYF. CDR3 coding DNA: TGTGCCAGCAGACAACAGGGGTTCACAGATACGCAGTATTTT.

The J gene is TRBJ2-1, the V gene TRBV7-9; D unclear. The CDR3 totals 13 residues. Between the trimmed V and J ends, which lost 1 base and 5 bases, there was a span of 6 bases. From germline, CDR1 is SEHNR and CDR2 FQNEAQ (reference sequence). CDR3 nucleotides: TGTGCCAGCAGCTTAGGGGCGAACAATGAGCAGTTCTTC. It codes for CASSLGANNEQFF.

This clonotype was counted a few times. This chain links TRBV18 with TRBJ2-5; D gene ambiguous. In germline, CDR1 is KGHSH, CDR2 LQKENI. The CDR3 extends over 13 amino acids. V lost 4 bases and J 0 bases, leaving 6 bases between the germline ends. CDR3 bases: TGTGCCAGCTCACTTAACAACCAAGAGACCCAGTACTTC. Amino acid sequence: CASSLNNQETQYF.

The chain uses TRBV28 and TRBJ1-4, with D unresolved. Germline V gene sequence: CDR1 MDHEN, CDR2 SYDVKM. The CDR3 sequence is 12 residues long. The germline V and J ends were trimmed by 7 bases and 8 bases, with 11 bases remaining between them. This CDR3 reads CASKIRGEKLFF. As DNA, the CDR3 is TGTGCCAGCAAAATACGTGGGGAAAAACTGTTTTTT. The variable domain in full, with the rest retrieved from reference TRBV28 and TRBJ1-4, is DVKVTQSSRYLVKRTGEKVFLECVQDMDHENMFWYRQDPGLGLRLIYFSYDVKMKEKGDIPEGYSVSREKKERFSLILESASTNQTSMYLCASKIRGEKLFFGSGTQLSVL.

The V call is TRBV25-1, the J call TRBJ1-3; D gene unclear. Germline values: CDR1 MGHDK, CDR2 SYGVNS. V dropped 3 bases and J dropped 1 base, with 10 bases sitting between them. The CDR3 is 15 residues long. The chain's CDR3 is CASSELRSSGNTIYF. CDR3 nucleotide sequence: TGTGCCAGCAGTGAGTTAAGATCTTCTGGAAACACCATATATTTT.

The chain employs TRBV5-4 and TRBJ1-1; D may be TRBD1 (5 bases). Germline V gives CDR1 SGHNT, CDR2 YYREEE (reference sequence). The CDR3 is 14 residues long. Trimming cost V 0 bases and J 7 bases, with 13 bases left between them. This CDR3 is CASSLESGRGEAFF. The CDR3 nucleotides are TGTGCCAGCAGCTTGGAATCAGGGAGGGGTGAAGCTTTCTTT.

This chain joins TRBV29-1 and TRBJ2-5; 7 bases are shared with TRBD2. Germline V gene lookup returns CDR1 SQVTM and CDR2 ANQGSEA. The CDR3 length is 12 residues. V lost 6 bases to trimming and J lost 3 bases; unmatched junction nucleotides: 4. CDR3 DNA: TGCAGCGTGGGACTACTGAAAGAGACCCAGTACTTC. This translates into CSVGLLKETQYF.

The chain has TRBV7-6 and TRBJ2-7; D tentatively fits TRBD1 or TRBD2 (5 bases each). V was trimmed by 0 bases and J by 0 bases, leaving 9 bases between them. This CDR3 comprises 15 residues. Per the germline V gene, CDR1 is SGHVS and CDR2 is FNYEAQ. The CDR3 protein is CASSLAGAGSYEQYF. The CDR3 DNA reads as TGTGCCAGCAGCTTAGCCGGGGCAGGCTCCTACGAGCAGTACTTC.

V gene TRBV3-1 combines with J gene TRBJ1-2; 8 nucleotides line up with TRBD1. The CDR3 contains 15 residues. The ends lost 4 bases at V and 2 bases at J; junction bases unmatched: 6. Germline values: CDR1 LGHDT, CDR2 YNNKEL (reference sequence). Here the CDR3 reads CASSPRDRPNYGYTF. The DNA of the CDR3 is TGTGCCAGCAGCCCGCGGGACAGGCCGAACTATGGCTACACCTTC.

V and J are TRBV3-1 and TRBJ1-1, with D perhaps matching TRBD1 (6 bases). This CDR3 is built from 11 residues. Per germline, CDR1 LGHDT and CDR2 YNNKEL (reference sequence). V dropped 0 bases and J dropped 14 bases, with 10 bases sitting between them. DNA of the CDR3: TGTGCCAGCAGCCAAGATGGGGGGCCGTTCTTT. This codes for CASSQDGGPFF.

This chain connects TRBV13 to TRBJ2-1; 7 bases map to TRBD2. This CDR3 has 13 residues. Germline trimming cut 6 bases from V and 8 bases from J; bases unmatched to any gene: 7. CDR1 and CDR2 from the germline V gene are PRHDT and FYEKMQ (reference sequence). The CDR3 loop reads CASRPWEGHEQFF. As DNA, the CDR3 is TGTGCCAGCAGGCCATGGGAGGGCCATGAGCAGTTCTTC.

V and J are TRBV12-3 or TRBV12-4 and TRBJ2-3, with D uncertain. This CDR3 has 12 residues. The V gene lost 3 bases and the J gene lost 8 bases, with 9 bases spanning the gap. The DNA for the CDR3 is TGTGCCAGCAGTTTGATCGGCGGTACGCAGTATTTT. Translation: CASSLIGGTQYF.

This clonotype was observed a single time. The chain has TRBV20-1 and TRBJ1-4; D remains ambiguous. This CDR3 is built from 15 residues. Germline assignment: CDR1 DFQATT and CDR2 SNEGSKA (reference sequence). The V end lost 6 bases, the J end lost 5 bases, and 19 bases lay between the germline ends. CDR3 residues: CSAPHRAFPNEKLFF. CDR3 in DNA: TGCAGTGCGCCCCACCGGGCCTTTCCCAATGAAAAACTGTTTTTT.

V and J are TRBV15 and TRBJ1-1; a possible D gene is TRBD1 (6 bases). The germline V gene encodes CDR1 LNHNV and CDR2 YYDKDF (reference sequence). V was cut by 0 bases and J by 4 bases, with 12 bases left in between. The CDR3 is 15 residues long. CDR3 residues: CATSRDLKGGTEAFF. Written as DNA, the CDR3 is TGTGCCACCAGCAGAGATCTTAAAGGGGGCACTGAAGCTTTCTTT.

The chain couples TRBV14 to TRBJ1-6, with no clear D. Germline V lookup: CDR1 SGHDN, CDR2 FVKESK. This CDR3 region has 14 residues. Trimming shortened V by 6 bases and J by 9 bases, and 15 bases separated the two germline ends. CDR3 protein: CASRYDKEGSPLHF. The CDR3 nucleotides are TGTGCCAGCAGATATGACAAGGAGGGTTCACCCCTCCACTTT.

The table lists this clonotype with a count of one. The V gene is TRBV5-1, the J gene TRBJ1-5; no definite D call. This CDR3 region has 14 residues. Trimming shortened V by 6 bases and J by 9 bases, and 19 bases separated the two germline ends. Germline CDR1 reads SGHRS; CDR2 reads YFSETQ. The CDR3 here is CASKISADSGPQHF. CDR3 nucleotides: TGCGCCAGCAAGATCTCCGCAGACTCGGGGCCCCAGCATTTT.

CDR3 loop: CAWTYPLRETQYF. The CDR3, as DNA: TGTGCCTGGACCTACCCTTTACGAGAGACCCAGTACTTC. V is TRBV30 and J is TRBJ2-5; D is ambiguous. The CDR3 sequence is 13 residues long. Germline V gene sequence: CDR1 GTSNPN, CDR2 SVGIG (reference sequence). Trimming removed 4 bases from V and 4 bases from J, with 13 bases in between. The full variable domain, its missing parts supplied by reference TRBV30 and TRBJ2-5, is SQTIHQWPATLVQPVGSPLSLECTVEGTSNPNLYWYRQAAGRGLQLLFYSVGIGQISSEVPQNLSASRPQDRQFILSSKKLLLSDSGFYLCAWTYPLRETQYFGPGTRLLVL.

The chain links TRBV12-3 or TRBV12-4 to TRBJ2-1; 8 bases are a match to TRBD1. This CDR3 is built from 13 residues. J lost 10 bases, V lost 7 bases, and 9 bases had no gene match. CDR3 in amino acids: CASIPGTGQEQFF. The CDR3 DNA reads TGTGCCAGCATTCCCGGGACAGGACAAGAGCAGTTCTTC.

This chain's CDR3 is CASSQEVRANSPLHF. CDR3 bases: TGTGCCAGCAGCCAAGAGGTCAGGGCGAATTCACCCCTCCACTTT. The V and J genes are TRBV4-2 and TRBJ1-6, with TRBD1 as a possible D gene (5 bases). Germline values: CDR1 LGHNA, CDR2 YNFKEQ. The CDR3 totals 15 residues. V dropped 0 bases and J dropped 7 bases, with 10 bases sitting between them.

This sequence joins TRBV3-1 and TRBJ2-5; the D is unclear. The V gene lost 1 base and the J gene lost 1 base, with 13 bases spanning the gap. Germline V gene lookup returns CDR1 LGHDT and CDR2 YNNKEL (reference sequence). The CDR3 covers 16 residues. CDR3 region: CASSQGSIGVQETQYF. CDR3 sequence (DNA): TGTGCCAGCAGCCAAGGGTCGATTGGGGTCCAAGAGACCCAGTACTTC.

The gene calls are TRBV29-1 and TRBJ2-5; perhaps TRBD1 as D (6 bases). Trimming cost V 7 bases and J 5 bases, with 14 bases left between them. Germline CDR1 and CDR2: SQVTM and ANQGSEA. CDR3 size: 12 residues. CDR3 protein: CSARLQGETQYF. CDR3 DNA: TGCAGCGCCAGGTTGCAGGGGGAGACCCAGTACTTC.

This chain joins TRBV2 and TRBJ2-2, with a weak D call TRBD1 (6 bases). Germline V gene sequence: CDR1 SNHLY, CDR2 FYNNEI. Trimming took 6 bases from V and 6 from J, leaving 11 bases between them. The CDR3 covers 13 residues. CDR3 sequence reads: CASRPQGPGELFF. The CDR3 DNA reads as TGTGCCAGCAGACCACAGGGACCCGGGGAGCTGTTTTTT.

CDR3 in amino acids: CASSLPGQVYNEQFF. CDR3 nucleotides: TGTGCCAGCAGTCTGCCGGGACAGGTCTACAATGAGCAGTTCTTC. The V call is TRBV2, the J call TRBJ2-1, with 8 nucleotides matching TRBD1. Per the germline V gene, CDR1 is SNHLY and CDR2 is FYNNEI. This CDR3 has 15 amino acids. The J segment lost 3 bases and the V segment lost 5 bases, leaving 6 bases of the junction unmatched. Filled out from reference TRBV2 and TRBJ2-1, the complete variable domain reads EPEVTQTPSHQVTQMGQEVILRCVPISNHLYFYWYRQILGQKVEFLVSFYNNEISEKSEIFDDQFSVERPDGSNFTLKIRSTKLEDSAMYFCASSLPGQVYNEQFFGPGTRLTVL.

The chain combines TRBV5-1 with TRBJ1-5, with D hard to call. The germline CDR1 and CDR2 sequences are SGHRS and YFSETQ. Trimming cost V 0 bases and J 5 bases, with 9 bases left between them. CDR3 length: 14 residues. CDR3 in amino acids: CASSLDPEDQPQHF. The CDR3 nucleotides are TGCGCCAGCAGCTTGGATCCGGAAGATCAGCCCCAGCATTTT. The full variable domain, with the rest looked up from reference TRBV5-1 and TRBJ1-5, is KAGVTQTPRYLIKTRGQQVTLSCSPISGHRSVSWYQQTPGQGLQFLFEYFSETQRNKGNFPGRFSGRQFSNSRSEMNVSTLELGDSALYLCASSLDPEDQPQHFGDGTRLSIL.

This chain connects TRBV7-2 to TRBJ2-7; 10 nucleotides agree with TRBD1. Germline V gene sequence: CDR1 SGHTA, CDR2 FQGNSA. Germline trimming cut 3 bases from V and 1 base from J; bases unmatched to any gene: 6. The CDR3 consists of 16 residues. CDR3 coding DNA: TGTGCCAGCAGCTTCGTGAGGGGACAGGGGTCCTACGAGCAGTACTTC. It translates to CASSFVRGQGSYEQYF. The full variable domain, completed using reference TRBV7-2 and TRBJ2-7, is GAGVSQSPSNKVTEKGKDVELRCDPISGHTALYWYRQSLGQGLEFLIYFQGNSAPDKSGLPSDRFSAERTGGSVSTLTIQRTQQEDSAVYLCASSFVRGQGSYEQYFGPGTRLTVT.

The chain links TRBV6-2 or TRBV6-3 to TRBJ1-5, with 10 bases identical to TRBD1. Germline V gene data show CDR1 as MNHEY and CDR2 as SVGEGT. V trimming: 7 bases; J trimming: 4 bases; junction bases outside the gene matches: 7. The CDR3 has 15 residues. The CDR3 region has the DNA TGTGCCAGCACCGCGACAGGGGGCAGGAATCAGCCCCAGCATTTT. Protein product: CASTATGGRNQPQHF.